This T cell receptor beta chain was documented in a study of blood T cell repertoires in COVID-19. In the study overall: The analysed material was cDNA or gDNA that came from T cells, B-cell-depleted T cells, or PBMCs.

Clones were sequenced by immunoSEQ multiplex PCR, and TCRdb holds only the in-frame ones, with some missing. The sample has 70,000 to 95,000 clones; roughly four fifths are singletons. V dropped 3 bases and J dropped 1; count of bases not matched to a gene: 6. This CDR3 is 15 amino acids long. This chain links TRBV5-3 with TRBJ1-2; 7 bases align to TRBD1. TRBV5-3 carries the ORF label, with uncertain function. The clonotype comes from a human donor in a cohort sampled during active COVID-19. The source material was peripheral blood. CDR3 amino acids: CARSSPDRSNYGYTF. DNA of the CDR3: TGTGCCAGAAGCTCCCCGGACAGGAGTAACTATGGCTACACCTTC.